This T cell receptor beta chain was obtained from a study of blood T cell repertoires in COVID-19. Across the whole study: Researchers got acute and convalescent COVID-19 samples from the United States, Italy and Spain.

The CDR3 is 13 amino acids. Deletions cut 6 bases from V and 4 bases from J, with 12 bases between. Germline V gives CDR1 LNHNV, CDR2 YYDKDF (reference sequence). Assay: immunoSEQ multiplex PCR; the TCRdb copy retains only in-frame clones and omits some. The sample carries 200,000 to 300,000 clones, 75% to 90% recorded once. This receptor was obtained from a man aged 25-45 years with active or convalescent COVID-19. The gene calls are TRBV15 and TRBJ2-5; a weak D match, TRBD2 (6 bases). The sample taken for sequencing was peripheral blood. CDR3 sequence (DNA): TGTGCCACCAGTGGTGGGGGAGGAGAGACCCAGTACTTC. Translation gives CATSGGGGETQYF.